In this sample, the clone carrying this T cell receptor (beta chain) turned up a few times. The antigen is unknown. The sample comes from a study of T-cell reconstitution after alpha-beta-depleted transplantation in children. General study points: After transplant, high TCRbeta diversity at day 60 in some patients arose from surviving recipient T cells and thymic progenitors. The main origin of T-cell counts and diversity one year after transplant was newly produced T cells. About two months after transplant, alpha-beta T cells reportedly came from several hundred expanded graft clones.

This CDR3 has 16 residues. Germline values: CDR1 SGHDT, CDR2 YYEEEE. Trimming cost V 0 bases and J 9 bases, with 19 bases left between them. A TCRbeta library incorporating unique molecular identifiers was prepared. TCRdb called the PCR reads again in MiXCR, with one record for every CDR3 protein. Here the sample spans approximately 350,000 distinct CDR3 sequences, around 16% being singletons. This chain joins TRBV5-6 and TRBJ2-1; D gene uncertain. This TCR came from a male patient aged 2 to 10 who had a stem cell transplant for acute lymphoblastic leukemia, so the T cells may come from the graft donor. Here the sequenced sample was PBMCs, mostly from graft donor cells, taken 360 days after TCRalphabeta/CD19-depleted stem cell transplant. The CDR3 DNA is TGTGCCAGCAGCTTGGAGAGAGAGTTGAGGTGGAGTGAGCAGTTCTTC. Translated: CASSLERELRWSEQFF. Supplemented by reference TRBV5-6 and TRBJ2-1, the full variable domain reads DAGVTQSPTHLIKTRGQQVTLRCSPKSGHDTVSWYQQALGQGPQFIFQYYEEEERQRGNFPDRFSGHQFPNYSSELNVNALLLGDSALYLCASSLERELRWSEQFFGPGTRLTVL.